This T cell receptor beta chain was documented in a study of cytomegalovirus exposure and HLA in healthy donors. The CDR3 spans 13 residues. CDR1 and CDR2 (germline): LNHDA, SQIVND (reference sequence). J lost 6 bases, V lost 6 bases, and 6 bases had no gene match. PCR employed 60 Vbeta and 13 Jbeta primers. Here immunoSEQ multiplex PCR was the method, and the copy in TCRdb shows in-frame clones only, minus some. The table shows more than 70,000 clones, with approximately 83% occurring only once. A remark on this clone: Its specificity is not known.

Study-wide findings and caveats: In a later analysis, HLA-associated TCR beta chains were more clonally expanded than equally common others.

This clonotype was sampled from a man aged 35 to 55 in good health and CMV-seronegative. Sequencing was performed on PBMCs. The V and J genes are TRBV19 and TRBJ1-1, with 8 bases lining up with TRBD1. The CDR3 is CASSLQGEAEAFF. The CDR3 nucleotides read TGTGCCAGTAGCCTACAGGGGGAGGCTGAAGCTTTCTTT.